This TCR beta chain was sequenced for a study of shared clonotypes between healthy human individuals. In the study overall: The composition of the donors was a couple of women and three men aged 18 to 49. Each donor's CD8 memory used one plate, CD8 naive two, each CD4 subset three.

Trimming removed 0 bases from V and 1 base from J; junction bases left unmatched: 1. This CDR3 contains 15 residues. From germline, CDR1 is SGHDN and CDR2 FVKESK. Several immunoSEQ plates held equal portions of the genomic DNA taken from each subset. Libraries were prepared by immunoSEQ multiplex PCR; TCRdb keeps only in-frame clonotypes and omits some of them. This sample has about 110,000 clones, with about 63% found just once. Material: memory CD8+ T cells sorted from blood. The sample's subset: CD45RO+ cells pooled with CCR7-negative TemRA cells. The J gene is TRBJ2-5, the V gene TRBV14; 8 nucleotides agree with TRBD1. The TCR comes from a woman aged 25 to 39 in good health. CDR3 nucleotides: TGTGCCAGCAGCCAAGATGGACAGGGCCAAGAGACCCAGTACTTC. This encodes CASSQDGQGQETQYF.